This T cell receptor (beta chain) was retrieved from a study of glioma-infiltrating T cells after dendritic cell vaccination. Fresh-frozen tumor tissue and more than two years of survival data were available for all. Study conclusions and caveats: No direct clonality-survival link was found; a diverse polyclonal response may matter. Estimated pretreatment TIL content predicted outcome after dendritic cell vaccination.

Libraries were prepared by immunoSEQ multiplex PCR; TCRdb keeps only in-frame clonotypes and omits some of them. The table includes 100,000 or so clones, just over 85% detected once. With respect to this clone: Its antigen is currently unknown.

Sequences were derived from blood, sampled before dendritic cell vaccination. This receptor was identified in a human donor with glioblastoma.

In DNA, the CDR3 is TGTGCCAGCAGCTTAGCGCCGGGACTAGCGGGAGGGCCGCTGGTGGACAATGAGCAGTTCTTC. It specifies CASSLAPGLAGGPLVDNEQFF. This chain joins TRBV7-6 and TRBJ2-1, with TRBD2 matching over 16 bases. The germline CDR1 and CDR2 sequences are SGHVS and FNYEAQ. This CDR3 comprises 21 residues. V lost 0 bases and J lost 5; bases outside the gene matches: 13.